The 32 T cell receptor beta chains below come from one sample, sequenced in a study of T cell changes during pregnancy in multiple sclerosis. The assay was immunoSEQ multiplex PCR, and TCRdb's table has in-frame clones only and misses some. The table has roughly 68,000 clones, 90% to 95% seen once. This sample comprised peripheral blood, obtained in the second trimester of pregnancy. These receptors all stem from a female donor in good health, enrolled as a control in a pregnancy study.

V usage is TRBV4-1 and J usage is TRBJ2-7; 7 positions match TRBD2. The CDR3 has 16 residues. J lost 0 bases, V lost 3 bases, and 8 bases had no gene match. CDR1 is MGHRA, CDR2 YSYEKL, per germline. Written as DNA, the CDR3 is TGCGCCAGCAGCCATCAACTAGCGCGCAGCTCCTACGAGCAGTACTTC. Its protein product is CASSHQLARSSYEQYF.

This sequence joins TRBV4-1 and TRBJ2-7; TRBD2 agrees at 8 bases. This CDR3 spans 15 amino acids. V lost 4 bases to trimming and J lost 2 bases; unmatched junction nucleotides: 7. Germline values: CDR1 MGHRA, CDR2 YSYEKL. CDR3 DNA sequence: TGCGCCAGCAGCCCAATCGGGGGGGGAGCCTACGAGCAGTACTTC. It codes for CASSPIGGGAYEQYF.

The chain carries TRBV5-1 and TRBJ2-7; 11 bases match TRBD1. The CDR3 runs 15 residues. Trimming took 6 bases from V and 3 from J; bases not matched to a gene: 8. From germline, CDR1 is SGHRS and CDR2 YFSETQ. This CDR3 reads CASTPGTGGVYEQYF. DNA of the CDR3: TGCGCCAGCACCCCCGGGACAGGGGGAGTCTACGAGCAGTACTTC.

This chain uses TRBV6-6 with TRBJ1-1, with 7 bases aligning to TRBD1. V shed 3 bases and J 5 bases; nucleotides not matched to a gene: 9. There are 15 residues in the CDR3. CDR1 and CDR2 (germline): MNHNY, SVGAGI (reference sequence). This chain's CDR3 is CASSYKFQGGTEAFF. For the CDR3, the DNA is TGTGCCAGCAGTTATAAGTTCCAGGGGGGTACTGAAGCTTTCTTT.

This clone was picked up one time. The chain has TRBV27 and TRBJ1-2, with D uncertain. This CDR3 contains 14 residues. V lost 1 base, J lost 6 bases, and 12 bases lay in between. The germline V gene encodes CDR1 MNHEY and CDR2 SMNVEV (reference sequence). CDR3 residues: CASSLFPETDGYTF. For the CDR3, the DNA is TGTGCCAGCAGTTTATTCCCCGAAACGGATGGCTACACCTTC.

This chain joins TRBV6-1 and TRBJ1-5, with 10 bases aligning to TRBD1. V gave up 6 bases and J gave up 4 bases; unmatched junction bases: 6. The germline gives CDR1 MNHNS, CDR2 SASEGT. The CDR3 is 15 residues long. Here the CDR3 DNA reads TGTGCCAGCAGACCGGGACAGGGGACGAATCAGCCCCAGCATTTT. It codes for CASRPGQGTNQPQHF.

The genes are TRBV10-3 and TRBJ2-7; 9 positions match TRBD2. The V segment lost 10 bases and the J segment 2 bases; nucleotides outside the gene matches: 9. Germline assignment: CDR1 ENHRY and CDR2 SYGVKD. The CDR3 is made up of 14 amino acids. The CDR3 DNA is TGTGCCAGCCGACTAGCGGAAGGCACCTACGAGCAGTACTTC. Its translation: CASRLAEGTYEQYF.

The chain uses TRBV6-6 and TRBJ2-5; 8 nucleotides line up with TRBD1. V dropped 6 bases and J dropped 4; count of bases not matched to a gene: 4. Germline CDR1 reads MNHNY; CDR2 reads SVGAGI (reference sequence). This CDR3 is built from 13 residues. As DNA, the CDR3 is TGTGCCAGCAGAACCGACAGGGGAGAGACCCAGTACTTC. Protein: CASRTDRGETQYF.

The chain carries TRBV5-1 and TRBJ2-7, with 13 bases aligning to TRBD2. V was pared by 4 bases and J by 6 bases, with 4 bases of the junction left unmatched. The CDR3 loop spans 14 amino acids. Germline CDR1 SGHRS, CDR2 YFSETQ. The CDR3 DNA is TGCGCCAGCAGCCCAAGACTAGCGGGAGGCGAGCAGTACTTC. Translation: CASSPRLAGGEQYF.

The V and J genes are TRBV7-8 and TRBJ1-3; 7 nucleotides agree with TRBD1. Germline CDR1 and CDR2: SGHVS and FQNEAQ. With V trimmed by 5 bases and J by 5 bases, 18 bases remained unmatched. The CDR3 loop spans 18 amino acids. The CDR3 nucleotides read TGTGCCAGCAGCAGAAGAGGGGGCTCAGGGGCTATTAGAAACACCATATATTTT. Its protein product is CASSRRGGSGAIRNTIYF.

V usage is TRBV7-9 and J usage is TRBJ1-1; no definite D call. From germline, CDR1 is SEHNR and CDR2 FQNEAQ (reference sequence). The V end was cut by 5 bases, the J end by 0 bases, with 10 bases between. This CDR3 spans 14 amino acids. CDR3 in DNA: TGTGCCAGCAGCCTCCTCGGTCTGAACACTGAAGCTTTCTTT. This sequence encodes CASSLLGLNTEAFF.

The rearrangement uses TRBV5-1 and TRBJ2-7, with a tentative D call TRBD1 (6 bases). The CDR3 has 13 amino acids. Trimming removed 5 bases at V and 3 bases at J, with 12 bases between. Germline CDR1 reads SGHRS; CDR2 reads YFSETQ. In DNA form, the CDR3 reads TGCGCCAGCAGTCCCGACAGGATCTACGAGCAGTACTTC. Protein: CASSPDRIYEQYF.

V is TRBV25-1 and J is TRBJ2-6, with 8 bases fitting TRBD1. J gave up 0 bases and V 3 bases, and 4 bases lay outside the gene matches. Germline V gene data show CDR1 as MGHDK and CDR2 as SYGVNS. The CDR3 runs 17 residues. The CDR3 spells CASSEGTGDSGANVLTF. CDR3 nucleotide sequence: TGTGCCAGCAGTGAGGGGACAGGCGACTCTGGGGCCAACGTCCTGACTTTC. The whole variable domain, filled in from reference TRBV25-1 and TRBJ2-6, reads EADIYQTPRYLVIGTGKKITLECSQTMGHDKMYWYQQDPGMELHLIHYSYGVNSTEKGDLSSESTVSRIRTEHFPLTLESARPSHTSQYLCASSEGTGDSGANVLTFGAGSRLTVL.

The genes are TRBV4-2 and TRBJ2-5, with a tentative D call TRBD2 (6 bases). This CDR3 comprises 15 residues. The germline V and J ends were trimmed by 4 bases and 1 base, with 13 bases remaining between them. Germline V gives CDR1 LGHNA, CDR2 YNFKEQ. Here the CDR3 reads CASSLGGTSQETQYF. The CDR3 region has the DNA TGTGCCAGCAGCCTGGGGGGAACGTCCCAAGAGACCCAGTACTTC.

This chain uses TRBV29-1 with TRBJ2-1, with TRBD1 identical over 7 bases. The trim removed 3 bases at V and 8 bases at J, leaving 4 bases unmatched. Germline-derived CDR1 and CDR2 are SQVTM and ANQGSEA. The CDR3 loop spans 12 amino acids. The CDR3 sequence: CSVERQGYEQFF. Here the CDR3 DNA reads TGCAGCGTTGAGCGACAGGGCTATGAGCAGTTCTTC.

The J gene is TRBJ2-2, the V gene TRBV5-6; D is uncertain. The ends were cut back, 4 bases at V and 3 bases at J, with 4 bases in the middle. Germline CDR1 SGHDT, CDR2 YYEEEE. This CDR3 region has 12 residues. The CDR3 coding sequence is TGTGCCAGCAGCCTCCACACCGGGGAGCTGTTTTTT. Protein: CASSLHTGELFF.

On this clone itself: Other DNA sequences in the sample encode the same CDR3. The rearrangement joins TRBV9 to TRBJ1-2; D is ambiguous. Trimming shortened V by 0 bases and J by 1 base, and 7 bases separated the two germline ends. The germline gives CDR1 SGDLS, CDR2 YYNGEE. CDR3 length equals 14 residues. The CDR3: CASSVGGSNYGYTF. The CDR3 DNA follows: TGTGCCAGCAGCGTAGGCGGGAGTAACTATGGCTACACCTTC.

J is TRBJ2-7 and V is TRBV25-1, with 7 bases that match TRBD1. Germline V gene data show CDR1 as MGHDK and CDR2 as SYGVNS. Losses at the gene ends were 2 bases for V and 4 bases for J; bases not matched to a gene: 8. CDR3 length: 15 amino acids. The CDR3 reads CASSEIGTVGYEQYF. The CDR3 DNA follows: TGTGCCAGCAGTGAAATCGGGACAGTGGGATACGAGCAGTACTTC.

This clone was observed a single time. This chain uses TRBV5-1 with TRBJ1-1; D not certain. CDR1 is SGHRS and CDR2 is YFSETQ in the germline V gene. The CDR3 runs to 13 residues. V shed 0 bases and J shed 2 bases, with 5 bases lying between them. The CDR3 protein is CASSLGTNTEAFF. CDR3 nucleotide sequence: TGCGCCAGCAGCTTGGGCACAAACACTGAAGCTTTCTTT.

The rearrangement links TRBV5-6 to TRBJ1-4; tentatively, D is TRBD1 (5 bases). Trimming removed 4 bases from V and 5 bases from J, with 15 bases in between. The CDR3 spans 15 residues. Germline CDR1 and CDR2: SGHDT and YYEEEE. This chain's CDR3 is CASSLLGGENEKLFF. The DNA of the CDR3 is TGTGCCAGCAGCCTACTGGGGGGGGAAAATGAAAAACTGTTTTTT.

V is TRBV7-9 and J is TRBJ2-1, with D perhaps TRBD2 (7 bases). Germline CDR1 reads SEHNR; CDR2 reads FQNEAQ (reference sequence). The CDR3 is 12 amino acids. Trimming took 6 bases from V and 5 from J, leaving 8 bases between them. The CDR3 DNA reads TGTGCCAGCAGGGGGGGGCACAATGAGCAGTTCTTC. Residues: CASRGGHNEQFF.

V is TRBV7-9 and J is TRBJ1-6; TRBD1 matches at 10 bases. CDR1 is SEHNR and CDR2 is FQNEAQ in the germline V gene (reference sequence). J was trimmed by 7 bases and V by 10 bases; bases with no gene match: 7. The CDR3 is 14 residues long. CDR3 coding DNA: TGTGCCACTACCGGGACAGGGGAAAATTCACCCCTCCACTTT. Protein: CATTGTGENSPLHF.

The chain links TRBV5-1 to TRBJ1-2; D remains unclear. Germline V gene sequence: CDR1 SGHRS, CDR2 YFSETQ. This CDR3 region has 12 residues. The ends were cut back, 6 bases at V and 4 bases at J, with 10 bases in the middle. This chain's CDR3 is CASTDGSYGYTF. CDR3 bases: TGCGCCAGCACCGACGGGAGCTATGGCTACACCTTC.

The chain uses TRBV15 and TRBJ1-6; D call uncertain. V dropped 5 bases and J dropped 5 bases, with 13 bases sitting between them. The CDR3 is made up of 15 amino acids. CDR1 and CDR2 (germline): LNHNV, YYDKDF (reference sequence). The DNA of the CDR3 is TGTGCCACCAGCCCTACGGGGTTGGATAATTCACCCCTCCACTTT. This sequence encodes CATSPTGLDNSPLHF.

This chain joins TRBV4-1 and TRBJ1-3; a possible D gene is TRBD1 (6 bases). Between the trimmed V and J ends, which lost 2 bases and 2 bases, there was a span of 10 bases. The length of the CDR3 is 15 residues. CDR1 is MGHRA, CDR2 YSYEKL, per germline. CDR3 bases: TGCGCCAGCAGCCAACCTGGACAGACTGGAAACACCATATATTTT. Encoded protein: CASSQPGQTGNTIYF.

The chain employs TRBV19 and TRBJ1-5; D might be TRBD1 (5 bases). The ends were cut back, 1 base at V and 2 bases at J, with 9 bases in the middle. Germline CDR1 reads LNHDA; CDR2 reads SQIVND (reference sequence). The CDR3 runs to 15 residues. The DNA of the CDR3 is TGTGCCAGTAGTATAGTGACGACAGGCAATCAGCCCCAGCATTTT. Its protein product is CASSIVTTGNQPQHF.

This chain connects TRBV5-1 to TRBJ1-4; D gene ambiguous. Trimming stripped 3 bases from V and 3 bases from J, with 12 bases between. CDR1 SGHRS and CDR2 YFSETQ come from the germline V gene. This CDR3 region has 15 residues. Here the CDR3 reads CASSSLGDPNEKLFF. Written as DNA, the CDR3 is TGCGCCAGCAGCTCTCTCGGGGATCCTAATGAAAAACTGTTTTTT.

The V gene is TRBV6-1, the J gene TRBJ2-1; 11 nucleotides align to TRBD2. Germline V lookup: CDR1 MNHNS, CDR2 SASEGT. The CDR3 totals 14 residues. V lost 4 bases, J lost 8 bases, and 4 bases stayed unmatched. The CDR3 sequence: CASSVAGGGDEQFF. The CDR3 DNA reads as TGTGCCAGCAGTGTAGCGGGAGGGGGTGATGAGCAGTTCTTC.

This clone was counted a few times. The chain links TRBV18 to TRBJ1-1; 12 bases align to TRBD1. CDR3 length: 14 amino acids. The germline gives CDR1 KGHSH, CDR2 LQKENI. V dropped 6 bases and J dropped 2; count of bases not matched to a gene: 1. The CDR3 bases are TGTGCCAGCTCGGGACAGGGGGCTAACACTGAAGCTTTCTTT. Protein product: CASSGQGANTEAFF.

V and J are TRBV4-2 and TRBJ2-1; maybe TRBD1 (6 bases). Germline CDR1 reads LGHNA; CDR2 reads YNFKEQ. The length of the CDR3 is 14 residues. Trimming left V 3 bases short and J 9 bases short, with 15 bases between. The CDR3, as DNA: TGTGCCAGCAGCCAGTCCTTGGGGGCGGGTGAGCAGTTCTTC. Translating gives CASSQSLGAGEQFF.

V and J are TRBV28 and TRBJ2-7, with 16 bases aligning to TRBD2. The CDR3 is made up of 17 amino acids. Germline V lookup: CDR1 MDHEN, CDR2 SYDVKM. The J segment lost 5 bases and the V segment lost 3 bases, leaving 7 bases of the junction unmatched. For the CDR3, the DNA is TGTGCCAGCAGTTTGGGACTAGCGGGAGGGCGAAGGAACGAGCAGTACTTC. As protein: CASSLGLAGGRRNEQYF.

The chain joins TRBV4-3 to TRBJ2-2, with no clear D. CDR1 is LGHNA, CDR2 YSLEER, per germline. V shed 1 base and J shed 6 bases, with 18 bases lying between them. The CDR3 contains 17 residues. Here the CDR3 DNA reads TGCGCCAGCAGCCAAGTCGTCTCGGGTCCCGGCGCCGGGGAGCTGTTTTTT. The encoded protein is CASSQVVSGPGAGELFF.